This TCR beta chain was identified in a study of T-cell memory formation after mild COVID-19. Study as a whole: The TCR clusters were mostly specific to one donor. Broader study findings: Cross-reactive memory apparently joined, as some responding clones appeared in pre-infection memory. Later expanders leaned CD4+, whereas clones that contracted between day 15 and 85 were balanced CD4/CD8.

With constant-segment primers, 5'RACE yielded cDNA libraries of TCR alpha and TCR beta that carried sample barcodes and UMIs. TCRdb itself ran the 5' RACE reads through MiXCR, one entry per CDR3 protein. The table lists just over 350,000 distinct CDR3 sequences, about 15% of them singletons. Ten or more counts support this clonotype. Its target is unknown. The origin of this receptor is a man aged 18 to 30 who had mild COVID-19 (a few samples of this study predate the infection). Cell type and time point are not known. The sequencing input was PBMCs or a T cell subset sorted from them (not recorded which).

CDR3 protein: CASSTTVATEQYF. CDR3 nucleotides: TGTGCCAGTAGTACCACAGTGGCTACCGAGCAGTACTTC. The rearrangement uses TRBV19 and TRBJ2-7; unclear D gene. This CDR3 comprises 13 residues. V was clipped by 4 bases and J by 6 bases, with 13 bases between them. Per germline, CDR1 LNHDA and CDR2 SQIVND (reference sequence).